This entry features one TCR beta chain sequence. The sample is drawn from a study of shared clonotypes between healthy human individuals. Study summary: The study enrolled two women and three men aged 18 to 49.

Profiled with immunoSEQ multiplex PCR; TCRdb holds only in-frame clones, not every one. The sample has around 720,000 clones, 73% seen once; the top ten hold under 2%. The CDR3 is made up of 16 amino acids. Germline CDR1 and CDR2: SGHTA and FQGNSA. V was clipped by 1 base and J by 6 bases, with 15 bases between them. Sequenced: memory CD4+ T cells sorted from blood. As to subset: CD45RA-negative fraction. V gene TRBV7-2 combines with J gene TRBJ2-2; D might be TRBD1 (5 bases). The receptor was derived from a woman younger than 45 in good health. The DNA of the CDR3 is TGTGCCAGCAGCTTAGTACCAGGGAAATATCCCGGGGAGCTGTTTTTT. Translation: CASSLVPGKYPGELFF.